The 5 T cell receptor beta chains given below trace back to one sample, sequenced in a study of graft-versus-host responses after intestinal transplantation. No cognate antigen is known for these TCRs. Data came from immunoSEQ multiplex PCR; TCRdb stores just in-frame clones and leaves some out. The sample consists of 25,000 to 35,000 clones, just under 85% of them appearing once. The input for sequencing was unstimulated CD8+ T cells sorted from spleen or lymph node cells, taken before intestinal transplant. Receptors originate from a human donor who received an intestinal transplant.

This clone was found a few times. The chain employs TRBV6-1 and TRBJ2-5; 8 positions agree with TRBD1. V lost 4 bases and J lost 5; bases outside the gene matches: 9. This CDR3 spans 15 amino acids. The germline V gene has CDR1 MNHNS and CDR2 SASEGT. This CDR3 is CASSAFTGGGETQYF. CDR3 nucleotides: TGTGCCAGCAGTGCCTTTACAGGGGGAGGCGAGACCCAGTACTTC.

The chain uses TRBV15 and TRBJ2-7; tentatively, D is TRBD2 (5 bases). This CDR3 has 15 amino acids. Germline CDR1 reads LNHNV; CDR2 reads YYDKDF (reference sequence). The ends were cut back, 1 base at V and 5 bases at J, with 15 bases in the middle. The chain's CDR3 is CATSRGPLGRDEQYF. DNA for the CDR3: TGTGCCACCAGCAGAGGCCCACTAGGAAGAGACGAGCAGTACTTC.

This chain links TRBV27 with TRBJ2-1; 7 positions match TRBD2. This CDR3 is 14 amino acids long. Germline trimming cut 3 bases from V and 2 bases from J; bases unmatched to any gene: 1. The germline CDR1 and CDR2 sequences are MNHEY and SMNVEV (reference sequence). For the CDR3, the DNA is TGTGCCAGCAGTTTCAGCGGGGCCTACAATGAGCAGTTCTTC. Translating it yields CASSFSGAYNEQFF.

The chain links TRBV28 to TRBJ2-2; D might be TRBD2 (6 bases). V was trimmed by 3 bases and J by 0 bases, leaving 11 bases between them. Germline V gene data show CDR1 as MDHEN and CDR2 as SYDVKM. The CDR3 has 16 residues. In DNA, the CDR3 is TGTGCCAGCAGTTTGCCTAGCGCTCCGAACACCGGGGAGCTGTTTTTT. Amino acid sequence: CASSLPSAPNTGELFF.

The rearrangement links TRBV10-1 to TRBJ2-1; 11 bases map to TRBD2. Per the germline V gene, CDR1 is WNHNN and CDR2 is SYGVQD (reference sequence). The ends lost 2 bases at V and 9 bases at J; junction bases unmatched: 3. CDR3 length: 14 residues. The CDR3: CASSEGLAGGEQFF. The CDR3 DNA reads TGCGCCAGCAGTGAGGGCCTAGCGGGAGGTGAGCAGTTCTTC.